What follows are 26 T cell receptor beta chains derived from one specimen sequenced in a study of blood T cell repertoires in COVID-19. Method: immunoSEQ multiplex PCR; TCRdb's copy keeps in-frame clones and lacks some. Among some 220,000 clones listed, 87% were seen once. The sample consisted of peripheral blood. These receptors came from a woman younger than 30 who had recovered from COVID-19.

This clone was detected once. This chain links TRBV18 with TRBJ1-1, with D tentatively TRBD1 (6 bases). Trimming shortened V by 5 bases and J by 0 bases, and 13 bases separated the two germline ends. Germline V CDR1 and CDR2: KGHSH, LQKENI. The CDR3 has 15 amino acids. The CDR3 loop is CASSGGQTVNTEAFF. The DNA of the CDR3 is TGTGCCAGCTCAGGAGGACAGACCGTGAACACTGAAGCTTTCTTT.

Here the CDR3 reads CASSYLPLDRALGGYTF. The CDR3 coding sequence is TGTGCCAGCAGTTACTTGCCCCTGGACAGGGCTCTGGGTGGCTACACCTTC. The chain uses TRBV6-2 or TRBV6-3 and TRBJ1-2; TRBD1 aligns across 8 bases. CDR1 is MNHEY and CDR2 is SVGEGT in the germline V gene. The CDR3 sequence is 17 residues long. V lost 1 base and J lost 7; bases outside the gene matches: 14.

The chain recombines TRBV7-8 with TRBJ2-7; perhaps TRBD2 as D (7 bases). The V gene's germline CDR1 is SGHVS and CDR2 FQNEAQ. V was shortened by 6 bases and J by 3 bases, with 15 bases between the two germline ends. The CDR3 runs to 14 residues. CDR3 nucleotide sequence: TGTGCCAGCAGTGCAGGGGCGGGGGTCTACGAGCAGTACTTC. This gives the protein CASSAGAGVYEQYF.

As DNA, the CDR3 is TGTGCCAGCAGCGTGGGACTAGCGGGGAGTGAGCAGTTCTTC. Protein sequence: CASSVGLAGSEQFF. J is TRBJ2-1 and V is TRBV9; 13 positions agree with TRBD2. The CDR3 sequence is 14 residues long. Germline CDR1 reads SGDLS; CDR2 reads YYNGEE. Trimming removed 2 bases from V and 9 bases from J; junction bases left unmatched: 2.

The chain recombines TRBV27 with TRBJ1-4; 7 bases match TRBD1. The CDR3 runs 14 residues. Germline values: CDR1 MNHEY, CDR2 SMNVEV (reference sequence). V was clipped by 0 bases and J by 12 bases; unmatched bases: 7. The CDR3 here is CASSLSRARGQLFF. In DNA, the CDR3 is TGTGCCAGCAGTTTATCAAGGGCTAGGGGGCAACTGTTTTTT.

This chain uses TRBV7-2 with TRBJ2-1; 11 bases map to TRBD2. The CDR3 is 16 residues long. Germline CDR1 reads SGHTA; CDR2 reads FQGNSA. V was clipped by 6 bases and J by 6 bases; unmatched bases: 10. This CDR3 is CASSLELAGGPNEQFF. CDR3 in DNA: TGTGCCAGCAGTCTAGAGCTAGCGGGAGGTCCCAATGAGCAGTTCTTC.

The chain links TRBV7-2 to TRBJ1-5, with 10 bases matching TRBD1. The CDR3 spans 15 residues. The germline CDR1 and CDR2 sequences are SGHTA and FQGNSA. With 4 bases clipped from V and 4 bases from J, the junction kept 4 bases outside the gene matches. The CDR3 coding sequence is TGTGCCAGCAGCTCATGGGGACAGGGGAATCAGCCCCAGCATTTT. It specifies CASSSWGQGNQPQHF.

With regard to this clone: The junction shows a germline mismatch at one end, possibly a read error. The J gene is TRBJ2-7, the V gene TRBV24-1; a weak D match, TRBD1 (5 bases). CDR3 size: 11 residues. Germline V gives CDR1 KGHDR, CDR2 SFDVKD. The CDR3 bases are TGTGCCACCAGTTTGGGGCAGCTAATACGCTTC. Its protein is CATSLGQLIRF.

The gene calls are TRBV2 and TRBJ2-6, with D maybe TRBD1 (5 bases). Trimming removed 2 bases from V and 0 bases from J, with 8 bases in between. The CDR3 has 16 residues. Germline V gives CDR1 SNHLY, CDR2 FYNNEI. The CDR3 spells CASSESTASGANVLTF. The CDR3, as DNA: TGTGCCAGCAGTGAATCGACAGCCTCTGGGGCCAACGTCCTGACTTTC.

Regarding this clone: The same CDR3 also results from other DNA sequences found in this sample. The rearrangement uses TRBV18 and TRBJ1-1, with 12 bases matching TRBD1. This CDR3 comprises 17 residues. CDR1 and CDR2 (germline): KGHSH, LQKENI. J lost 7 bases, V lost 6 bases, and 15 bases had no gene match. The CDR3 DNA reads TGTGCCAGCTCCCGGGACAGGGGGCTTGGTAGAGGTAGTGAAGCTTTCTTT. Protein product: CASSRDRGLGRGSEAFF.

This chain joins TRBV6-5 and TRBJ2-7; 7 positions match TRBD2. The germline gives CDR1 MNHEY, CDR2 SVGAGI. The junction had 1 base not matched to a gene; V was cut back by 0 bases and J by 5 bases. The CDR3 runs to 13 residues. The CDR3 DNA reads TGTGCCAGCAGTTACTCGCGGGGGAACGAGCAGTACTTC. The encoded protein is CASSYSRGNEQYF.

The chain employs TRBV3-1 (or the pseudogene TRBV3-2) and TRBJ2-3; the match to TRBD2 covers 10 bases. The CDR3 covers 17 residues. Germline CDR1 and CDR2: LGHDT and YNNKEL (reference sequence). The junction had 9 bases not matched to a gene; V was cut back by 6 bases and J by 0 bases. CDR3 in DNA: TGTGCCAGCAGTCCCGGGACTAGCGACTATAGCACAGATACGCAGTATTTT. It codes for CASSPGTSDYSTDTQYF.

This clone was recorded once. V is TRBV15 and J is TRBJ2-5, with D tentatively TRBD2 (5 bases). V lost 2 bases and J lost 5, with 15 bases in between. The CDR3 totals 15 residues. Per the germline V gene, CDR1 is LNHNV and CDR2 is YYDKDF (reference sequence). CDR3 in DNA: TGTGCCACCAGCAGACCCGAACGGGGTGGCGAGACCCAGTACTTC. Translation: CATSRPERGGETQYF.

J is TRBJ2-7 and V is TRBV11-2, with 7 bases that match TRBD2. J lost 4 bases, V lost 4 bases, and 7 bases had no gene match. This CDR3 contains 14 residues. CDR1 is SGHAT, CDR2 FQNNGV, per germline. This CDR3 is CASSSLGGGYEQYF. The CDR3 DNA reads TGTGCCAGCAGCTCGTTGGGGGGAGGGTACGAGCAGTACTTC.

The gene calls are TRBV6-5 and TRBJ2-2; weak D call: TRBD2 (5 bases). CDR3 length equals 15 residues. Deletions cut 0 bases from V and 5 bases from J, with 10 bases between. Germline V gives CDR1 MNHEY, CDR2 SVGAGI. In nucleotides, the CDR3 is TGTGCCAGCAGTTACTCCTCCGGGGTAACCGGGGAGCTGTTTTTT. It is translated as CASSYSSGVTGELFF.

The chain couples TRBV9 to TRBJ2-1; 9 nucleotides line up with TRBD1. V was clipped by 3 bases and J by 6 bases; unmatched bases: 10. The CDR3 is made up of 16 amino acids. Germline CDR1 SGDLS, CDR2 YYNGEE. CDR3 nucleotides: TGTGCCAGCAGCGCGGGGACAGGGAGTGTGGGCAATGAGCAGTTCTTC. Encoded protein: CASSAGTGSVGNEQFF.

The J gene is TRBJ2-3, the V gene TRBV3-1 (or the pseudogene TRBV3-2); D possibly corresponds to TRBD2 (5 bases). The V gene's germline CDR1 is LGHDT and CDR2 YNNKEL (reference sequence). Trimming took 7 bases from V and 2 from J, leaving 13 bases between them. The CDR3 loop spans 14 amino acids. Here the CDR3 DNA reads TGTGCCAGCAAAGAGGGTCTACTCACAGATACGCAGTATTTT. As protein: CASKEGLLTDTQYF.

This clone was recorded at least ten times. The chain employs TRBV6-4 and TRBJ1-1; D not certain. The V end lost 3 bases, the J end lost 1 base, and 6 bases lay between the germline ends. Germline V gives CDR1 MRHNA, CDR2 SNTAGT. CDR3 length equals 13 residues. Here the CDR3 DNA reads TGTGCCAGCAGTGAGTCAGAGAACACTGAAGCTTTCTTT. Amino acids: CASSESENTEAFF.

This clone was seen just once. The chain has TRBV15 and TRBJ1-5; D gene unclear. Per germline, CDR1 LNHNV and CDR2 YYDKDF (reference sequence). This CDR3 contains 17 residues. With 0 bases removed from V and 0 bases from J, the gap between germline ends came to 12 bases. The CDR3 reads CATSRDRSGSSNQPQHF. Here the CDR3 DNA reads TGTGCCACCAGCAGAGATAGGTCAGGTAGTAGCAATCAGCCCCAGCATTTT.

The chain recombines TRBV3-1 (or the pseudogene TRBV3-2) with TRBJ1-4; D gene ambiguous. The CDR3 spans 15 residues. Trimming stripped 5 bases from V and 7 bases from J, with 17 bases between. The germline V gene has CDR1 LGHDT and CDR2 YNNKEL (reference sequence). CDR3 residues: CASSSHRDYGEKLFF. CDR3 DNA sequence: TGTGCCAGCAGCTCCCACCGGGATTATGGTGAAAAACTGTTTTTT.

The chain couples TRBV6-5 to TRBJ1-1; TRBD1 aligns across 9 bases. The CDR3 is 13 residues long. The trim removed 4 bases at V and 6 bases at J, leaving 3 bases unmatched. Looked up from germline, CDR1 is MNHEY and CDR2 is SVGAGI. As DNA, the CDR3 is TGTGCCAGCAGTTGGGGACAGGGCGCTGAAGCTTTCTTT. Encoded protein: CASSWGQGAEAFF.

The V gene is TRBV9, the J gene TRBJ2-7; D possibly corresponds to TRBD2 (5 bases). Trimming took 0 bases from V and 7 from J, leaving 8 bases between them. The CDR3 is made up of 12 amino acids. Per the germline V gene, CDR1 is SGDLS and CDR2 is YYNGEE. CDR3 region: CASSVETGEQYF. The DNA of the CDR3 is TGTGCCAGCAGCGTAGAAACGGGGGAGCAGTACTTC.

V and J are TRBV5-1 and TRBJ1-1; D not certain. This CDR3 comprises 13 residues. V was shortened by 0 bases and J by 3 bases, with 6 bases between the two germline ends. Looked up from germline, CDR1 is SGHRS and CDR2 is YFSETQ. The CDR3 sequence: CASSLAQDTEAFF. The CDR3 nucleotides read TGCGCCAGCAGCTTGGCCCAGGACACTGAAGCTTTCTTT.

The chain couples TRBV27 to TRBJ2-3; TRBD1 matches 9 bases. Germline CDR1 MNHEY, CDR2 SMNVEV (reference sequence). Unmatched junction bases numbered 10, after V lost 6 bases and J lost 0 bases. The CDR3 is made up of 17 amino acids. In nucleotides, the CDR3 is TGTGCCAGCAGCCCGGCAAACAGGGGGCTTAGCACAGATACGCAGTATTTT. Translating gives CASSPANRGLSTDTQYF.

V is TRBV30 and J is TRBJ2-6, with 12 bases aligning to TRBD2. The germline V gene has CDR1 GTSNPN and CDR2 SVGIG (reference sequence). There are 18 residues in the CDR3. V gave up 2 bases and J gave up 4 bases; unmatched junction bases: 9. CDR3: CAWSWMGLAGSGANVLTF. The CDR3 region has the DNA TGTGCCTGGAGTTGGATGGGACTAGCGGGCTCCGGGGCCAACGTCCTGACTTTC.

J is TRBJ1-2 and V is TRBV3-1 (or the pseudogene TRBV3-2); 9 nucleotides align to TRBD1. Germline trimming cut 1 base from V and 9 bases from J; bases unmatched to any gene: 9. Germline lookup yields CDR1 LGHDT and CDR2 YNNKEL (reference sequence). The CDR3 totals 15 residues. CDR3 sequence: CASSQVFLGTGSYTF. The CDR3 nucleotides read TGTGCCAGCAGCCAAGTGTTCTTGGGGACAGGGAGCTACACCTTC.